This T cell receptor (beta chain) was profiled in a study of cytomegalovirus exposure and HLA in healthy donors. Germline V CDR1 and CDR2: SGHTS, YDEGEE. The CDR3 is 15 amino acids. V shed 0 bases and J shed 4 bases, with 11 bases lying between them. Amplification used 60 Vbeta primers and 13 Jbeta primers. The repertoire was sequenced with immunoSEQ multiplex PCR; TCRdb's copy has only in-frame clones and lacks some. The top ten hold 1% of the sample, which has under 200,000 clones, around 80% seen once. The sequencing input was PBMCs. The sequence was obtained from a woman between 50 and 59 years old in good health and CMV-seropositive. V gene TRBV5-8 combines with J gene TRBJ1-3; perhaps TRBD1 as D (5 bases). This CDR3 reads CASSLDRGVGNTIYF. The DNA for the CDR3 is TGTGCCAGCAGCTTGGATAGGGGCGTCGGAAACACCATATATTTT. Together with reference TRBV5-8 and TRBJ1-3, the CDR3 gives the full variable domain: EAGVTQSPTHLIKTRGQQATLRCSPISGHTSVYWYQQALGLGLQFLLWYDEGEERNRGNFPPRFSGRQFPNYSSELNVNALELEDSALYLCASSLDRGVGNTIYFGEGSWLTVV.